Presented here are 23 T cell receptor beta chains from one specimen sequenced in a study of blood T cells in healthy people across ages. Through a sample-barcoded 5' primer and a J-beta primer mix, a second PCR was run for 7 to 11 cycles. Each CDR3 protein is one row after TCRdb ran MiXCR on the 5' RACE reads. The sample shows 1.8 million or so distinct CDR3 sequences, roughly two fifths of them seen only once. The sequenced sample consisted of blood. Receptors originate from a human donor in good health.

This clonotype was observed a handful of times. The CDR3 sequence: CSARGSESASYQETQYF. In DNA form, the CDR3 reads TGCAGTGCTAGGGGCTCGGAGTCAGCATCTTACCAAGAGACCCAGTACTTC. This chain links TRBV20-1 with TRBJ2-5, with unresolved D. Germline CDR1 DFQATT, CDR2 SNEGSKA (reference sequence). V dropped 3 bases and J dropped 0 bases, with 20 bases sitting between them. The CDR3 has 17 residues.

The DNA of the CDR3 is TGCAGTGCTAGATCGGGGACCCCCGATCAGCCCCAGCATTTT. The encoded protein is CSARSGTPDQPQHF. V is TRBV20-1 and J is TRBJ1-5; maybe TRBD1 (5 bases). Germline values: CDR1 DFQATT, CDR2 SNEGSKA (reference sequence). The CDR3 spans 14 residues. Trimming removed 2 bases from V and 5 bases from J, with 13 bases in between.

V usage is TRBV20-1 and J usage is TRBJ2-1; TRBD2 might be the D (5 bases). V lost 7 bases, J lost 9 bases, and 19 bases lay in between. The CDR3 consists of 13 residues. Germline CDR1 is DFQATT and CDR2 is SNEGSKA (reference sequence). The CDR3 here is CSVPATGSFEQFF. The CDR3 nucleotides read TGCAGTGTCCCAGCGACGGGGTCTTTTGAGCAGTTCTTC.

This clonotype showed up just a few times. One end of the junction does not line up with germline, which may come from a read error. This rearrangement joins TRBV6-2 or TRBV6-3 to TRBJ1-5; D is uncertain. From germline, CDR1 is MNHEY and CDR2 SVGEGT. This CDR3 is built from 16 residues. CDR3 DNA sequence: TGTGCCAGCACTTACATGGACCTAGACTACAATCAGCCCCAGCATTTT. Amino acids: CASTYMDLDYNQPQHF.

The J gene is TRBJ1-2, the V gene TRBV20-1; no firm D call. The CDR3 loop spans 13 amino acids. Germline V gene sequence: CDR1 DFQATT, CDR2 SNEGSKA (reference sequence). V lost 6 bases, J lost 7 bases, and 18 bases lay in between. CDR3 sequence: CSAPDGESIGYTF. The CDR3 nucleotides read TGCAGTGCCCCGGACGGGGAATCGATTGGCTACACCTTC.

Comments on this clonotype: One junction end disagrees with the germline gene, perhaps due to a read error. The chain is built from TRBV5-1 and TRBJ2-5, with TRBD2 matching 8 bases. Germline V gives CDR1 SGHRS, CDR2 YFSETQ. This CDR3 region has 14 residues. CDR3 sequence reads: CASSFTSGQEPQYF. The CDR3 DNA reads as TGCGCCAGCAGCTTCACTAGCGGTCAAGAGCCCCAGTACTTC.

This clonotype was observed a handful of times. The chain has TRBV15 and TRBJ2-1, with 12 bases identical to TRBD2. Germline trimming cut 5 bases from V and 7 bases from J; bases unmatched to any gene: 6. The CDR3 length is 15 residues. Germline CDR1 is LNHNV and CDR2 is YYDKDF (reference sequence). CDR3 amino acids: CATSLLAGGSNEQFF. In DNA form, the CDR3 reads TGTGCCACCAGCCTACTAGCGGGGGGTTCTAATGAGCAGTTCTTC.

This clonotype was observed a handful of times. This chain joins TRBV20-1 and TRBJ2-1, with D hard to call. V was clipped by 3 bases and J by 7 bases, with 13 bases between them. CDR1 and CDR2 from the germline V gene are DFQATT and SNEGSKA (reference sequence). This CDR3 spans 13 amino acids. The DNA of the CDR3 is TGCAGTGCTAGGGCCCAATTCGGTAATGAGCAGTTCTTC. Residues: CSARAQFGNEQFF.

The chain combines TRBV12-3 or TRBV12-4 with TRBJ2-7; D is perhaps TRBD2 (6 bases). The length of the CDR3 is 14 residues. Trimming cost V 4 bases and J 1 base, with 11 bases left between them. This CDR3 is CASSCGIGSYEQYF. The CDR3 DNA follows: TGTGCCAGCAGTTGCGGGATAGGGTCCTACGAGCAGTACTTC.

This clonotype was recorded a few times. The rearrangement uses TRBV7-9 and TRBJ2-5; unclear D gene. CDR3 size: 14 residues. In germline, CDR1 is SEHNR, CDR2 FQNEAQ (reference sequence). Trimming removed 4 bases from V and 4 bases from J, with 13 bases in between. The CDR3 region is CASSSHRARETQYF. CDR3 nucleotides: TGTGCCAGCAGCTCCCATAGGGCACGAGAGACCCAGTACTTC. Full variable domain (missing parts from reference TRBV7-9 and TRBJ2-5): DTGVSQNPRHKITKRGQNVTFRCDPISEHNRLYWYRQTLGQGPEFLTYFQNEAQLEKSRLLSDRFSAERPKGSFSTLEIQRTEQGDSAMYLCASSSHRARETQYFGPGTRLLVL.

In its sample, this clonotype was seen a few times. The J gene is TRBJ2-7, the V gene TRBV2; TRBD1 matches 8 bases. The CDR3 has 16 amino acids. Unmatched junction bases numbered 15, after V lost 4 bases and J lost 7 bases. Germline V gene data show CDR1 as SNHLY and CDR2 as FYNNEI. The CDR3 is CASSGSHGTGYNEQYF. The CDR3 coding sequence is TGTGCCAGCAGTGGATCCCACGGGACAGGCTACAATGAGCAGTACTTC.

This chain uses TRBV27 with TRBJ2-7; TRBD1 matches at 10 bases. This CDR3 has 15 residues. The germline V gene encodes CDR1 MNHEY and CDR2 SMNVEV (reference sequence). V lost 4 bases and J lost 3; bases outside the gene matches: 6. The CDR3 DNA follows: TGTGCCAGCAGTTCTGGACAGGGGGTACTCTACGAGCAGTACTTC. Translating it yields CASSSGQGVLYEQYF.

This clonotype showed up just a few times. The V call is TRBV7-2, the J call TRBJ1-5; tentative D call: TRBD1 (6 bases). V lost 4 bases, J lost 0 bases, and 10 bases lay in between. The CDR3 loop spans 15 amino acids. Germline V gene sequence: CDR1 SGHTA, CDR2 FQGNSA. This chain's CDR3 is CASSSQGTSNQPQHF. The CDR3 DNA is TGTGCCAGCAGCTCGCAGGGGACTAGCAATCAGCCCCAGCATTTT.

The chain has TRBV29-1 and TRBJ1-2, with TRBD1 matching over 8 bases. CDR1 and CDR2 (germline): SQVTM, ANQGSEA. This CDR3 spans 14 amino acids. The V and J ends lost 3 bases and 4 bases, in that order; junction bases with no gene match: 7. The CDR3 region has the DNA TGCAGCGTTGATCCAGGGGGCGGCGGCTATGGCTACACCTTC. The encoded protein is CSVDPGGGGYGYTF.

The J gene is TRBJ2-3, the V gene TRBV11-3; a weak D match, TRBD2 (5 bases). The CDR3 is 16 amino acids. Germline loops: CDR1 SGHNT, CDR2 YENEEA. V was trimmed by 5 bases and J by 3 bases, leaving 18 bases between them. CDR3: CASSPRGAEGTDTQYF. The DNA for the CDR3 is TGTGCCAGCAGCCCCCGGGGAGCTGAGGGTACAGATACGCAGTATTTT.

This clonotype was seen only a few times. J is TRBJ2-1 and V is TRBV9, with D possibly being TRBD2 (5 bases). Trimming left V 3 bases short and J 2 bases short, with 12 bases between. Per the germline V gene, CDR1 is SGDLS and CDR2 is YYNGEE. The CDR3 contains 15 residues. CDR3 coding DNA: TGTGCCAGCAGCGGAAAAATGAGGGCCTACAATGAGCAGTTCTTC. Translation: CASSGKMRAYNEQFF.

This chain connects TRBV11-2 to TRBJ2-4, with TRBD2 as a possible D gene (6 bases). The CDR3 is 16 residues long. V shed 5 bases and J shed 13 bases, with 27 bases lying between them. Germline V gives CDR1 SGHAT, CDR2 FQNNGV. CDR3 residues: CASSRGDALISRRQYF. The CDR3 DNA sequence: TGTGCCAGCAGCCGCGGGGACGCCCTTATCAGTAGAAGGCAGTACTTC. The full variable domain, its missing parts supplied by reference TRBV11-2 and TRBJ2-4, is EAGVAQSPRYKIIEKRQSVAFWCNPISGHATLYWYQQILGQGPKLLIQFQNNGVVDDSQLPKDRFSAERLKGVDSTLKIQPAKLEDSAVYLCASSRGDALISRRQYFGAGTRLSVL.

This clonotype occurred many times. For the CDR3, the DNA is TGTGCCAGCAGACCTTCCCTAGCGGGGGTCAATAATGAGCAGTTCTTC. Amino acids: CASRPSLAGVNNEQFF. The V and J genes are TRBV12-3 or TRBV12-4 and TRBJ2-1; 10 bases line up with TRBD2. The CDR3 has 16 amino acids. The junction had 12 bases not matched to a gene; V was cut back by 6 bases and J by 7 bases.

V usage is TRBV24-1 and J usage is TRBJ1-2, with no clear D. CDR3 size: 14 residues. Germline V lookup: CDR1 KGHDR, CDR2 SFDVKD. Trimming cost V 3 bases and J 5 bases, with 12 bases left between them. CDR3: CATSDVARGYGYTF. The DNA of the CDR3 is TGTGCCACCAGTGATGTCGCACGAGGGTATGGCTACACCTTC.

The CDR3 nucleotides read TGCAGCGTGGGCTCACTCCCGGGACAGGGACAGACCTACAATGAGCAGTACTTC. Translated, it gives CSVGSLPGQGQTYNEQYF. The chain employs TRBV29-1 and TRBJ2-4; 9 bases align to TRBD1. This CDR3 is 18 amino acids long. With V trimmed by 6 bases and J by 13 bases, 28 bases remained unmatched. Looked up from germline, CDR1 is SQVTM and CDR2 is ANQGSEA.

The chain links TRBV24-1 to TRBJ1-5; TRBD1 is a possible D gene (5 bases). Trimming left V 3 bases short and J 8 bases short, with 10 bases between. This CDR3 is 13 amino acids long. The germline gives CDR1 KGHDR, CDR2 SFDVKD. CDR3 sequence: CATSDVRGEPQHF. CDR3 bases: TGTGCCACCAGTGATGTACGAGGGGAGCCCCAGCATTTT.

This clonotype appeared a few times. The chain recombines TRBV28 with TRBJ2-4; D tentatively reads TRBD1 or TRBD2 (5 bases each). The closer fit of TRBJ2-7 to the DNA end suggests the J call may be wrong. The CDR3 has 15 amino acids. CDR1 MDHEN and CDR2 SYDVKM come from the germline V gene. CDR3 in amino acids: CASRRYRDGYYEQYF. DNA for the CDR3: TGTGCCAGCAGGAGATACCGGGACGGATACTACGAGCAGTACTTC.

V gene TRBV5-6 combines with J gene TRBJ2-1; D unclear. With 2 bases removed from V and 2 bases from J, the gap between germline ends came to 11 bases. The germline gives CDR1 SGHDT, CDR2 YYEEEE. The CDR3 length is 15 residues. Here the CDR3 reads CASSFLDETYNEQFF. In DNA, the CDR3 is TGTGCCAGCAGCTTTCTGGACGAGACCTACAATGAGCAGTTCTTC.